One T cell receptor beta chain is described in this entry. Its antigen is currently unknown. This specimen belongs to a study of cytomegalovirus exposure and HLA in healthy donors. Study-wide context: T cells numbering around 190 million yielded some 120 million unique TCR beta sequences in an earlier analysis. Inside one of the first data releases sat 80 million to 95 million unique TCRs taken from HLA-typed donors. The study's findings and limits: An analysis that came later showed most CMV-associated TCR beta chains appearing HLA-restricted.

The V and J ends lost 4 bases and 0 bases, in that order; junction bases with no gene match: 4. CDR1 is SGDLS and CDR2 is YYNGEE in the germline V gene. This CDR3 comprises 15 residues. Researchers ran the PCR with 60 Vbeta and 13 Jbeta primers. Measured with immunoSEQ multiplex PCR; TCRdb has only the in-frame clones, and not every one. The sample contains over 200,000 clones, under 90% of which appear only once. This receptor was taken from a human donor in good health. Sequenced input: PBMCs. The genes are TRBV9 and TRBJ2-1, with 7 positions matching TRBD2. This chain's CDR3 is CASSTVAGSYNEQFF. For the CDR3, the DNA is TGTGCCAGCAGCACAGTAGCGGGCTCCTACAATGAGCAGTTCTTC.